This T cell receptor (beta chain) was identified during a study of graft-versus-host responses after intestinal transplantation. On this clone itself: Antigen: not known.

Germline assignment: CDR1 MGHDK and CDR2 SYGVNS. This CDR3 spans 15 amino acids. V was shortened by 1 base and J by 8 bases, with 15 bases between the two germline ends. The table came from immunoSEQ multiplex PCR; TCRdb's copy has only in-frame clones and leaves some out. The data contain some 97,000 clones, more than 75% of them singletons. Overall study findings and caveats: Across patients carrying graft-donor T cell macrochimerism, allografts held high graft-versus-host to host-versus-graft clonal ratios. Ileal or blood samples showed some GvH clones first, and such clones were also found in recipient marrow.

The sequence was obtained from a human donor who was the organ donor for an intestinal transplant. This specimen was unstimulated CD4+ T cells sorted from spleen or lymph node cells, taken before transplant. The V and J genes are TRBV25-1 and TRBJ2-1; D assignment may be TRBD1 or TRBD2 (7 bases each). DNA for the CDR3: TGTGCCAGCAGTGAATGGGGAGGGGGCCGAGATGAGCAGTTCTTC. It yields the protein CASSEWGGGRDEQFF.